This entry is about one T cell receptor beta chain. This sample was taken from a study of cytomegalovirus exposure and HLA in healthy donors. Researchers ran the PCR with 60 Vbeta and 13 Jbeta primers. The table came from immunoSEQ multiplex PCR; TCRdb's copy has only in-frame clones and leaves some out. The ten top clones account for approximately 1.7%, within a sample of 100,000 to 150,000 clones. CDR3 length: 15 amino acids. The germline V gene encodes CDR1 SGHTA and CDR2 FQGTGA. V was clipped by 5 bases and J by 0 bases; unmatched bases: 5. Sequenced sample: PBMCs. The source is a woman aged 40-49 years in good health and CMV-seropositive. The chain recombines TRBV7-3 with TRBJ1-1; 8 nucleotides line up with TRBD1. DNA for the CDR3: TGTGCCAGCAGCCCTACCAGGGGGCTGAACACTGAAGCTTTCTTT. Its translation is CASSPTRGLNTEAFF.